These 13 T cell receptor beta chains were sequenced from one sample in a study of CD8+ T cells in alopecia areata. The treatment was: oral pan-JAK inhibitor, 5-10 mg twice daily. cDNA reverse transcribed from extracted RNA served as the sequencing template. The table came from immunoSEQ multiplex PCR; TCRdb's copy has only in-frame clones and leaves some out. This sample carries around 150,000 clones, about three fifths of them seen once, and the ten largest clones take about 0.94%. Here the sequenced sample was CD4+ T cells sorted from blood, taken at week 4, from a patient treated with tofacitinib. Receptor source: a human donor with alopecia areata.

This rearrangement joins TRBV7-9 to TRBJ2-3; D is perhaps TRBD2 (6 bases). V lost 0 bases and J 10 bases, leaving 11 bases between the germline ends. CDR1 SEHNR and CDR2 FQNEAQ come from the germline V gene (reference sequence). CDR3 length: 13 residues. As DNA, the CDR3 is TGTGCCAGCAGCTTAGCGCCCGGGGGTCCGCAGTATTTT. Its protein product is CASSLAPGGPQYF. Looking up the rest from reference TRBV7-9 and TRBJ2-3 gives the full variable domain: DTGVSQNPRHKITKRGQNVTFRCDPISEHNRLYWYRQTLGQGPEFLTYFQNEAQLEKSRLLSDRFSAERPKGSFSTLEIQRTEQGDSAMYLCASSLAPGGPQYFGPGTRLTVL.

This rearrangement joins TRBV2 to TRBJ2-1; D uncertain. The CDR3 has 11 amino acids. Germline assignment: CDR1 SNHLY and CDR2 FYNNEI. Trimming took off 4 bases at V and 4 bases at J, with 2 bases between the two ends. CDR3: CASSAYNEQFF. As DNA, the CDR3 is TGTGCCAGCAGTGCTTACAATGAGCAGTTCTTC.

The chain couples TRBV6-4 to TRBJ2-3; TRBD2 matches at 7 bases. CDR3 length: 14 residues. V gave up 5 bases and J gave up 4 bases; unmatched junction bases: 6. The germline V gene has CDR1 MRHNA and CDR2 SNTAGT. The CDR3 DNA reads TGTGCCAGCAGTCAGACTAGCACTGCAGATACGCAGTATTTT. Translating gives CASSQTSTADTQYF.

This rearrangement joins TRBV29-1 to TRBJ2-5; D unclear. CDR1 and CDR2 from the germline V gene are SQVTM and ANQGSEA. The CDR3 extends over 12 amino acids. The CDR3 bases are TGCAGTATCCAAGGACCCCAAGAGACCCAGTACTTC. Translated: CSIQGPQETQYF.

The CDR3 here is CASGTPGGHEQFF. CDR3 sequence (DNA): TGCGCCAGTGGGACACCCGGAGGCCATGAGCAGTTCTTC. The chain recombines TRBV4-3 with TRBJ2-1, with D possibly matching TRBD1 (6 bases). CDR1 LGHNA and CDR2 YSLEER come from the germline V gene. V was trimmed by 9 bases and J by 8 bases, leaving 17 bases between them. The CDR3 sequence is 13 residues long.

This clone occurred once. J is TRBJ1-2 and V is TRBV30, with D possibly matching TRBD1 (5 bases). CDR1 GTSNPN and CDR2 SVGIG come from the germline V gene (reference sequence). V lost 8 bases and J 3 bases, leaving 13 bases between the germline ends. The CDR3 consists of 12 residues. CDR3 in amino acids: CAALDSYYGYTF. The CDR3, as DNA: TGTGCCGCCCTCGACAGTTACTATGGCTACACCTTC.

The chain employs TRBV5-1 and TRBJ2-1, with D possibly being TRBD1 or TRBD2 (5 bases each). The CDR3 length is 16 residues. Germline assignment: CDR1 SGHRS and CDR2 YFSETQ. The V end was cut by 0 bases, the J end by 9 bases, with 19 bases between. CDR3 bases: TGCGCCAGCAGCTTGGATCCGTCGGGGCCCGCCAGTGAGCAGTTCTTC. It is translated as CASSLDPSGPASEQFF.

This clone was counted a few times. The chain links TRBV5-6 to TRBJ1-1, with D uncertain. Germline V gene sequence: CDR1 SGHDT, CDR2 YYEEEE. This CDR3 is built from 14 residues. V lost 4 bases and J 1 base, leaving 11 bases between the germline ends. The CDR3 DNA follows: TGTGCCAGCAGCGGACTAGTCCGGAACACTGAAGCTTTCTTT. Translation: CASSGLVRNTEAFF.

The gene calls are TRBV12-5 and TRBJ2-1, with 10 bases identical to TRBD2. The CDR3 contains 16 residues. Germline values: CDR1 LGHNT, CDR2 FRNRAP. Germline trimming cut 0 bases from V and 2 bases from J; bases unmatched to any gene: 1. CDR3 nucleotide sequence: TGTGCTAGTGGTTTGGTAGGACTAGCGGCCTACAATGAGCAGTTCTTC. Protein sequence: CASGLVGLAAYNEQFF.

This clone was picked up a small number of times. The rearrangement uses TRBV7-9 and TRBJ2-5; 8 positions match TRBD2. The CDR3 has 15 amino acids. The germline V gene has CDR1 SEHNR and CDR2 FQNEAQ (reference sequence). V was pared by 3 bases and J by 2 bases, with 5 bases of the junction left unmatched. The CDR3 loop is CASSFGGGRQETQYF. DNA for the CDR3: TGTGCCAGCAGCTTCGGGGGCGGGAGGCAAGAGACCCAGTACTTC.

The chain is built from TRBV15 and TRBJ2-5; 11 positions match TRBD2. Germline loops: CDR1 LNHNV, CDR2 YYDKDF (reference sequence). The CDR3 contains 16 residues. The trim removed 1 base at V and 5 bases at J, leaving 6 bases unmatched. The CDR3 protein is CATSRAPTSGEETQYF. In DNA form, the CDR3 reads TGTGCCACCAGCAGAGCCCCGACTAGCGGGGAGGAGACCCAGTACTTC.

The J gene is TRBJ1-5, the V gene TRBV5-1; unclear D gene. CDR1 is SGHRS, CDR2 YFSETQ, per germline. This CDR3 spans 13 amino acids. V lost 5 bases, J lost 5 bases, and 11 bases lay in between. CDR3 DNA sequence: TGCGCCAGCAGTCCGGAGGGCCATCAGCCCCAGCATTTT. It codes for CASSPEGHQPQHF.

This clone was seen a handful of times. V gene TRBV2 combines with J gene TRBJ2-1; D is uncertain. Looked up from germline, CDR1 is SNHLY and CDR2 is FYNNEI. The CDR3 covers 14 residues. Trimming took off 5 bases at V and 0 bases at J, with 8 bases between the two ends. The CDR3 reads CASSPHSSYNEQFF. The CDR3 bases are TGTGCCAGCAGTCCTCACAGCTCCTACAATGAGCAGTTCTTC.